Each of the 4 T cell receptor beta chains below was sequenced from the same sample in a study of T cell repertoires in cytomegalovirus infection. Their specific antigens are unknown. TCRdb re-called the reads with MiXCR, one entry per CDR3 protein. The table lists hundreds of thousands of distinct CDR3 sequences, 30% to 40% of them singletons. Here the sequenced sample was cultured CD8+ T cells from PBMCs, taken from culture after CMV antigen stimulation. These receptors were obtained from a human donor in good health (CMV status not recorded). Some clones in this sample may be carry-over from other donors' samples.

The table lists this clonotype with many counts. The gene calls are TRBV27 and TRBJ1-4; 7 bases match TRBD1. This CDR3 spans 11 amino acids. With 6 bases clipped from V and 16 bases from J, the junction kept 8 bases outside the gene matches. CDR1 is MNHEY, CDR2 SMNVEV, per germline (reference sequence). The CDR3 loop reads CASRKTGVWFF. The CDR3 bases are TGTGCCAGCAGGAAAACAGGGGTTTGGTTTTTT.

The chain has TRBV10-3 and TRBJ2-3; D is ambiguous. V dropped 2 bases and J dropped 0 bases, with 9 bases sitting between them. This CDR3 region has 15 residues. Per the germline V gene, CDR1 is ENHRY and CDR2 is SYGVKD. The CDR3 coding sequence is TGTGCCATCAGTGAGCTGAGGCGAAGCACAGATACGCAGTATTTT. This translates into CAISELRRSTDTQYF.

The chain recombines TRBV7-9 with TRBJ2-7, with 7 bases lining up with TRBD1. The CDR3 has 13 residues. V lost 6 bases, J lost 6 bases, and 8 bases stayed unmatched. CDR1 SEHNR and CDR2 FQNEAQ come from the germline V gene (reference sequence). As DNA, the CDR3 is TGTGCCAGCAGTGATCGACAGGGCAGCGAGCAGTACGTC. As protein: CASSDRQGSEQYV.

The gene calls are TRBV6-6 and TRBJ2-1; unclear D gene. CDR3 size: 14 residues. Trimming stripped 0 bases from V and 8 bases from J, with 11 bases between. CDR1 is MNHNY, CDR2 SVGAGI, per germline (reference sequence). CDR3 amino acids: CASSYSSWHHEQFF. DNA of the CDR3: TGTGCCAGCAGTTACTCGAGTTGGCACCATGAGCAGTTCTTC.